The rows below give T cell receptor beta chains drawn from one sample of a study of OX40 agonist ivuxolimab in advanced cancers. Libraries were prepared by immunoSEQ multiplex PCR; TCRdb keeps only in-frame clonotypes and omits some of them. Counted here are tens of thousands of clones, over 80% occurring once; the ten biggest clones make up about 0.3%. The source material was CD4+ or CD8+ T cells sorted from blood, sampled in a trial of the OX40 agonist ivuxolimab. Receptor source: an adult with an advanced solid tumor such as melanoma, head and neck, liver or kidney cancer. Both conserved end residues are part of each CDR3.

length | V | CDR3
15 | TRBV7-3 | CASSPWTGLTGELFF
17 | TRBV7-3 | CASSYTSGRAVLNEQFF
13 | TRBV9 | CASSVKGGNEQYF
11 | TRBV20-1 | CSARWTGGYTF
13 | TRBV9 | CASSVGGAHGYTF
14 | TRBV28 | CASTPPGGKRGYTF
14 | TRBV18 | CASSPDKASYEQYF
14 | TRBV29-1 | CSVESQSGRDEQFF
15 | TRBV5-6 | CASSLVLWVADTQYF
18 | TRBV25-1 | CASSEYPVRSGRGETQYF
15 | TRBV19 | CASSYDRGFYNEQFF
15 | TRBV9 | CASSVGGQANYGYTF
18 | TRBV5-8 | CASSLAVGGKIGNQPQHF
17 | TRBV27 | CASSPDRQSSYNSPLHF
14 | TRBV5-8 | CASSLSGQSYGYTF
15 | TRBV5-1 | CASSLEPLSRYEQYF
15 | TRBV27 | CASSLNPGRQETQYF
15 | TRBV6-6 | CASTPSGQQDQPQHF
15 | TRBV7-8 | CASSLYPGNTDTQYF
14 | TRBV19 | CASSIDGRANVLTF
16 | TRBV5-3 | CARSFPQDRLNTEAFF
17 | TRBV15 | CATSRDFQGIGNQPQHF
13 | TRBV2 | CARDDRGFDEQFF
17 | TRBV19 | CASSIDRTSGSYNEQFF
16 | TRBV15 | CATSRDLQRGYYGYTF